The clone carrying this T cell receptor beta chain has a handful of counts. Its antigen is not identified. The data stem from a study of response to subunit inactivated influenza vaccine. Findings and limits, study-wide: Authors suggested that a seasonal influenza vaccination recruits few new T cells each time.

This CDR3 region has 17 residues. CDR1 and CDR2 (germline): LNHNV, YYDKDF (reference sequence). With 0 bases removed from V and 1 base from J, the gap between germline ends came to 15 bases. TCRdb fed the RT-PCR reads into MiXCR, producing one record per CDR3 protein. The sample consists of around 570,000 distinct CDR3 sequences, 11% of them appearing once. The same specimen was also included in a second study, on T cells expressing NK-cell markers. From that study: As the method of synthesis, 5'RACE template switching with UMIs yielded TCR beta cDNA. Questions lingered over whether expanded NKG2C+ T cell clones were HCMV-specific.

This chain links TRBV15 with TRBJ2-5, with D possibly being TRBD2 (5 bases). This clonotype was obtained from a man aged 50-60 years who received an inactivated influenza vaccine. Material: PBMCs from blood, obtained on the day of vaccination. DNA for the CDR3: TGTGCCACCAGCAGAGATCCGCCTAGCCGAGTCCAAGAGACCCAGTACTTC. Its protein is CATSRDPPSRVQETQYF.